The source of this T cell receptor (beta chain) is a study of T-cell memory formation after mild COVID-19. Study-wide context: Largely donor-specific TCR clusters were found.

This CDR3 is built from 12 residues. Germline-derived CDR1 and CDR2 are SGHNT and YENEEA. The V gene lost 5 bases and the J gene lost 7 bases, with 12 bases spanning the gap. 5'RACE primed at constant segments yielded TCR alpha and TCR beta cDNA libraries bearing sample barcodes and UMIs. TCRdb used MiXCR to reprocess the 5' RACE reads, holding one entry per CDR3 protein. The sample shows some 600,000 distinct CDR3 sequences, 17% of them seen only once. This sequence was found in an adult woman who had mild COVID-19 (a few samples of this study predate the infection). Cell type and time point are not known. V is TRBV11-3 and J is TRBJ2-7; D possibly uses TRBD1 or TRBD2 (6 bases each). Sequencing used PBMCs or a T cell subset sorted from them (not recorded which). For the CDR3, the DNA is TGTGCCAGCAGCCCGGGGGCGAGGGAGCAGTACTTC. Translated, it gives CASSPGAREQYF.